These T cell receptor beta chains were read from a single sample in a study of CXCR3-negative and CXCR3-positive naive CD8 T cells. TCRdb reanalyzed the 5' RACE reads and collapses them to one entry per CDR3 protein, without DNA. The table lists around 130,000 distinct CDR3 sequences. Specimen: naive CXCR3+ CD8+ T cells from blood. These receptors all stem from a human donor in good health. Some clones in this sample may be carry-over from other donors' samples. Each CDR3 is given with its conserved first and last residue. Each record gives: CDR3 protein, J gene, V gene.

CDR3aa: CASKELLVDGYTF; j_gene: TRBJ1-2; v_gene: TRBV28
CDR3aa: CASSQSGLDYSPLHF; j_gene: TRBJ1-6; v_gene: TRBV23-1
CDR3aa: CASSYRTGQNTEAFF; j_gene: TRBJ1-1; v_gene: TRBV11-2
CDR3aa: CASSESVQNPHEQYF; j_gene: TRBJ2-7; v_gene: TRBV10-1
CDR3aa: CASSSTSGGAGEQFF; j_gene: TRBJ2-1; v_gene: TRBV7-9
CDR3aa: CASTRGVKNTEAFF; j_gene: TRBJ1-1; v_gene: TRBV21-1
CDR3aa: CASSSRTSGTDTQYF; j_gene: TRBJ2-3; v_gene: TRBV7-9
CDR3aa: CASSPGLGGELFF; j_gene: TRBJ2-2; v_gene: TRBV7-3
CDR3aa: CASSEGREDNEQFF; j_gene: TRBJ2-1; v_gene: TRBV6-4
CDR3aa: CASSLRAPLILAKNIQYF; j_gene: TRBJ2-4; v_gene: TRBV7-2
CDR3aa: CASSQAWDYKSSYEQYF; j_gene: TRBJ2-7; v_gene: TRBV4-1
CDR3aa: CSAEMDRGRNQPQHF; j_gene: TRBJ1-5; v_gene: TRBV20-1
CDR3aa: CASSLLEATGGRETQYF; j_gene: TRBJ2-5; v_gene: TRBV28
CDR3aa: CASSHGRGSVNTEAFF; j_gene: TRBJ1-1; v_gene: TRBV4-1
CDR3aa: CTSSQGWGEQFF; j_gene: TRBJ2-1; v_gene: TRBV7-3
CDR3aa: CASRGLAEQTYYEQYF; j_gene: TRBJ2-7; v_gene: TRBV10-1
CDR3aa: CASSLYRTGYTF; j_gene: TRBJ1-2; v_gene: TRBV7-8
CDR3aa: CASSLDASLNTEAFF; j_gene: TRBJ1-1; v_gene: TRBV5-8
CDR3aa: CASSLVLAGALTDTQYF; j_gene: TRBJ2-3; v_gene: TRBV5-6
CDR3aa: CASSSWTDSNTEAFF; j_gene: TRBJ1-1; v_gene: TRBV11-2
CDR3aa: CSVVVGPYEQYF; j_gene: TRBJ2-7; v_gene: TRBV29-1
CDR3aa: CSVLSPGSSYEQYF; j_gene: TRBJ2-7; v_gene: TRBV29-1